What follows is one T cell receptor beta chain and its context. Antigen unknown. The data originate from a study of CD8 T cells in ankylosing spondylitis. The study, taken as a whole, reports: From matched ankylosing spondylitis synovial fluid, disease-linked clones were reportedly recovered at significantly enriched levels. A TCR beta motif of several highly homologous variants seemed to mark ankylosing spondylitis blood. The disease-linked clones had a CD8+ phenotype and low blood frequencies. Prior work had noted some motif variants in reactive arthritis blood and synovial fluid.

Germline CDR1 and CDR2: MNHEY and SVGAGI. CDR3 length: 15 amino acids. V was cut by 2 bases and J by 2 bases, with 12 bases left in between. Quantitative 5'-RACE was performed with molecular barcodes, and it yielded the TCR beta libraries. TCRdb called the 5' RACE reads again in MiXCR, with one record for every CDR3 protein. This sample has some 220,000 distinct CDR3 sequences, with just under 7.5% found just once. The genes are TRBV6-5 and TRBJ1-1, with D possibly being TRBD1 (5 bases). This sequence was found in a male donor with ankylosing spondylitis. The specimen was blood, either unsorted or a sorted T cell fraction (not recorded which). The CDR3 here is CASSYLGRRNTEAFF. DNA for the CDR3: TGTGCCAGCAGTTACCTGGGACGGAGAAACACTGAAGCTTTCTTT.